A selection of T cell receptor beta chains follows, all from one sample in a study of T cells in Graves' hyperthyroidism and ophthalmopathy. TCRdb re-derived calls from the multiplex PCR reads in MiXCR, one entry per CDR3 protein. Among hundreds of thousands of distinct CDR3 sequences listed, approximately 22% were seen once. Sequencing was performed on blood. The origin of the receptors is a woman between 70 and 85 years old with Graves' ophthalmopathy. The conserved cysteine and the conserved F or W are not part of the CDR3 here.

>TRBJ1-6|11|TRBV5-1
ASVGESGSPLH
>TRBJ2-1|10|TRBV5-1
ASSGGYNEQF
>TRBJ2-7|13|TRBV7-2
ASSSGQALSYEQY
>TRBJ1-3|12|TRBV30
AWSVTGAGNTIY
>TRBJ2-7|10|TRBV28
ASSRQWNEQY
>TRBJ1-5|13|TRBV5-5
ASRHEQGSNQPQH
>TRBJ1-2|10|TRBV7-9
ASSQGQHGYT
>TRBJ2-1|12|TRBV6-2/TRBV6-3
ASRYTPLLHEQF
>TRBJ2-1|14|TRBV24-1
ATSDRSGRSYNEQF
>TRBJ1-1|14|TRBV6-2/TRBV6-3
ASSYSGQIKGTEAF
>TRBJ2-1|12|TRBV6-1
ASGAGSSYNEQF
>TRBJ2-1|14|TRBV11-1
ASSLRLAGYYNEQF
>TRBJ2-7|14|TRBV5-1
ASSLTIRQGSYEQY
>TRBJ2-2|13|TRBV5-1
ASSPTGLDTGELF